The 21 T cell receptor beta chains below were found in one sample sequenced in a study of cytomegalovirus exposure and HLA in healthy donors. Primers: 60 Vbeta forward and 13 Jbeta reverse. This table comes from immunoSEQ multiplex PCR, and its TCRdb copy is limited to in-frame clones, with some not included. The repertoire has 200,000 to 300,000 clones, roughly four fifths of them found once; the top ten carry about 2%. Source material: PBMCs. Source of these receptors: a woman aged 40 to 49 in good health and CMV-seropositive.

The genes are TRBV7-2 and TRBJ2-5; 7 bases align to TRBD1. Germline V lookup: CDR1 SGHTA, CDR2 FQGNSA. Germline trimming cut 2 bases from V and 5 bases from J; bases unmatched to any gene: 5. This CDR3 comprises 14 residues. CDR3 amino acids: CASSLIRGWETQYF. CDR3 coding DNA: TGTGCCAGCAGCTTAATCAGGGGGTGGGAGACCCAGTACTTC.

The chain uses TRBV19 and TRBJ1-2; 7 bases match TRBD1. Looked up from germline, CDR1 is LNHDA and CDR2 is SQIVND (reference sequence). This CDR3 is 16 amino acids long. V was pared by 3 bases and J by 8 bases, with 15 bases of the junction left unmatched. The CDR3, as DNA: TGTGCCAGTAGTATTAATCCCCGGACAGGCTTCGCCGGCTACACCTTC. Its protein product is CASSINPRTGFAGYTF.

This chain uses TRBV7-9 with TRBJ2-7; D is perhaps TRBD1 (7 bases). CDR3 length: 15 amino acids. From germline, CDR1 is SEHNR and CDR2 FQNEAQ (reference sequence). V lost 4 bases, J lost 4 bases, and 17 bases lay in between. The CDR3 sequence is CASSSAGLQGYEQYF. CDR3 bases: TGTGCCAGCAGCTCGGCGGGATTACAGGGGTACGAGCAGTACTTC. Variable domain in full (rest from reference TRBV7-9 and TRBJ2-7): DTGVSQNPRHKITKRGQNVTFRCDPISEHNRLYWYRQTLGQGPEFLTYFQNEAQLEKSRLLSDRFSAERPKGSFSTLEIQRTEQGDSAMYLCASSSAGLQGYEQYFGPGTRLTVT.

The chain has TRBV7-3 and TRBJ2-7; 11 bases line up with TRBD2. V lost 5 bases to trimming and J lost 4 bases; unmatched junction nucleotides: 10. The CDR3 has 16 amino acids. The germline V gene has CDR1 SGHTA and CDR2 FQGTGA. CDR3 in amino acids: CASSPDGTSGLYEQYF. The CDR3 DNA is TGTGCCAGCAGCCCCGACGGGACTAGCGGTCTATACGAGCAGTACTTC. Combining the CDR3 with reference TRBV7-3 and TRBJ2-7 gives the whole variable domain GAGVSQTPSNKVTEKGKYVELRCDPISGHTALYWYRQSLGQGPEFLIYFQGTGAADDSGLPNDRFFAVRPEGSVSTLKIQRTERGDSAVYLCASSPDGTSGLYEQYFGPGTRLTVT.

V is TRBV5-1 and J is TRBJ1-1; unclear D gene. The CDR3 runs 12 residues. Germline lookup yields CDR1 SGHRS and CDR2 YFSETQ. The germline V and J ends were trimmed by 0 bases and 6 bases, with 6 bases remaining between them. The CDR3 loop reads CASSLDAAEAFF. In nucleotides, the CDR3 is TGCGCCAGCAGCTTGGACGCAGCTGAAGCTTTCTTT. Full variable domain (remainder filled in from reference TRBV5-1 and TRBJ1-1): KAGVTQTPRYLIKTRGQQVTLSCSPISGHRSVSWYQQTPGQGLQFLFEYFSETQRNKGNFPGRFSGRQFSNSRSEMNVSTLELGDSALYLCASSLDAAEAFFGQGTRLTVV.

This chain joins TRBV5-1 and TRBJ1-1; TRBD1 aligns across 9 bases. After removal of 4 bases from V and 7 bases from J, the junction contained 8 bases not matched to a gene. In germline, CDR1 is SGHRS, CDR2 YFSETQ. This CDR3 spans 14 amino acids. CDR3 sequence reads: CASSEDRGIGEAFF. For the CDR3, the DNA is TGCGCCAGCAGCGAAGACAGGGGGATAGGTGAAGCTTTCTTT.

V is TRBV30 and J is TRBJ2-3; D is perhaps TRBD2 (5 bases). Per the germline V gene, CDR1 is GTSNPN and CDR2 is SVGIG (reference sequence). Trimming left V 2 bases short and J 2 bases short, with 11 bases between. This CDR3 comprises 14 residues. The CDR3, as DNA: TGTGCCTGGAGTTCGGACTTCAACACAGATACGCAGTATTTT. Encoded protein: CAWSSDFNTDTQYF. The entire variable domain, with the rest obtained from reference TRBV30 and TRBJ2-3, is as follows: SQTIHQWPATLVQPVGSPLSLECTVEGTSNPNLYWYRQAAGRGLQLLFYSVGIGQISSEVPQNLSASRPQDRQFILSSKKLLLSDSGFYLCAWSSDFNTDTQYFGPGTRLTVL.

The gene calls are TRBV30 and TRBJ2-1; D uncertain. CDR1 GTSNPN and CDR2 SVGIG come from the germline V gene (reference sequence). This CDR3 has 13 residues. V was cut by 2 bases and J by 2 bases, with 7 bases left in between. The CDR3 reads CAWSMFTYNEQFF. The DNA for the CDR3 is TGTGCCTGGAGTATGTTCACCTACAATGAGCAGTTCTTC.

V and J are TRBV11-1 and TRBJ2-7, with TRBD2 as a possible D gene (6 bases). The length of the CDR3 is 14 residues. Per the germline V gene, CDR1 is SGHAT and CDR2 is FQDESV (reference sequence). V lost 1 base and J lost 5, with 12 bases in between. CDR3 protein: CASSLGGGTHEQYF. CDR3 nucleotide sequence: TGTGCCAGCAGCTTAGGTGGAGGGACCCACGAGCAGTACTTC.

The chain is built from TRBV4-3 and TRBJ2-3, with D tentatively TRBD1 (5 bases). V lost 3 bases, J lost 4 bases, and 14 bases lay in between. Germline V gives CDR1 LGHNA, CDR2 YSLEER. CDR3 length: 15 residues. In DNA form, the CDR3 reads TGCGCCAGCAGCCAGGGAAGACAGTCCGCAGATACGCAGTATTTT. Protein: CASSQGRQSADTQYF.

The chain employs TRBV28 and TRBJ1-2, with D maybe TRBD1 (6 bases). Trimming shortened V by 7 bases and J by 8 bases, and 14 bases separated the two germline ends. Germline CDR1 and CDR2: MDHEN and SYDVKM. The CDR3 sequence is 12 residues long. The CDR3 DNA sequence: TGTGCCAGCAACAGGGATCCTCGGGGCTACACCTTC. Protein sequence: CASNRDPRGYTF.

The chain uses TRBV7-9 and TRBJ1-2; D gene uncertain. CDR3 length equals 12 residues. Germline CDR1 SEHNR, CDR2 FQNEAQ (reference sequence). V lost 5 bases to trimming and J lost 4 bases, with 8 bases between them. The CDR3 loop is CASSPPGYGYTF. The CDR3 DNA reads TGTGCCAGCAGCCCGCCGGGCTATGGCTACACCTTC.

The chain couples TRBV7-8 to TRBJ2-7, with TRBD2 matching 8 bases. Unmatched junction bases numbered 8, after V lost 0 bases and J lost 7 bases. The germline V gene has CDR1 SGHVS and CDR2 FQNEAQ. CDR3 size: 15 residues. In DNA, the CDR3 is TGTGCCAGCAGCTTAGCAGCGGGAGTTGGGGAAGAGCAGTACTTC. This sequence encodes CASSLAAGVGEEQYF.

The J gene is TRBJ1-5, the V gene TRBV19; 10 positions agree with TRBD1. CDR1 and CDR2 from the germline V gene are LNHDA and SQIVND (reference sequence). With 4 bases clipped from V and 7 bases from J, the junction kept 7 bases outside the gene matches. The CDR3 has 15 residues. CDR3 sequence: CASSSAGTGDQPQHF. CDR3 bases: TGTGCCAGTAGTAGCGCCGGGACAGGGGACCAGCCCCAGCATTTT. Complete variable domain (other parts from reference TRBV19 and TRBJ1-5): DGGITQSPKYLFRKEGQNVTLSCEQNLNHDAMYWYRQDPGQGLRLIYYSQIVNDFQKGDIAEGYSVSREKKESFPLTVTSAQKNPTAFYLCASSSAGTGDQPQHFGDGTRLSIL.

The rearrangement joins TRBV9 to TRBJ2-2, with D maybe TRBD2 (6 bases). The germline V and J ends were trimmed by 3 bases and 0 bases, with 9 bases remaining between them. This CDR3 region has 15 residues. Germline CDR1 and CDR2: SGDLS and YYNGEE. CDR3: CASSARLANTGELFF. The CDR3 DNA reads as TGTGCCAGCAGCGCCCGACTAGCGAACACCGGGGAGCTGTTTTTT.

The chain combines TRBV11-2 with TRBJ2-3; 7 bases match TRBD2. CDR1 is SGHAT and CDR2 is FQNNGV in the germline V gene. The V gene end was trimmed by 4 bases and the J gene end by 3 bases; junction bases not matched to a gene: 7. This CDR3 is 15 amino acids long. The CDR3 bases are TGTGCCAGCAGCTCAAGGGCGGGAGCTACAGATACGCAGTATTTT. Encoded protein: CASSSRAGATDTQYF.

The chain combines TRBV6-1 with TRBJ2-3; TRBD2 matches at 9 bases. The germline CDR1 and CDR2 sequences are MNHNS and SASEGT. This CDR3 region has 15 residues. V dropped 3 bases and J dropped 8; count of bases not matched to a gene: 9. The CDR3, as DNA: TGTGCCAGCAGTGAGGGTAGCGGGGGTCAGGGTACGCAGTATTTT. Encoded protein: CASSEGSGGQGTQYF.

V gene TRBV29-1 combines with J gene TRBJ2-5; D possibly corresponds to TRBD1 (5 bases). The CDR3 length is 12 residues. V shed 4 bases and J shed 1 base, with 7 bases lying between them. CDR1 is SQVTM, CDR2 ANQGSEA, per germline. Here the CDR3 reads CSVVDTQETQYF. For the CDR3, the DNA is TGCAGCGTTGTGGACACCCAAGAGACCCAGTACTTC.

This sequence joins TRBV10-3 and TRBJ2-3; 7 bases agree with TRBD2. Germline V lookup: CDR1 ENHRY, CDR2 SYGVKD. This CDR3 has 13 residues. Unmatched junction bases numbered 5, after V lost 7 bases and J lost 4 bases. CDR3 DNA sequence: TGTGCCATCAAGGGCGGGAGTTCAGATACGCAGTATTTT. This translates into CAIKGGSSDTQYF.

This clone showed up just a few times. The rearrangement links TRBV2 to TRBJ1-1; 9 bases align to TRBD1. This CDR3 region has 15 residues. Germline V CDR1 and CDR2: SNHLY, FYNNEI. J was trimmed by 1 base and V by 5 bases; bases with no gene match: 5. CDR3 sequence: CASSSQGASNTEAFF. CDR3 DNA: TGTGCCAGCAGTTCACAGGGGGCATCGAACACTGAAGCTTTCTTT.

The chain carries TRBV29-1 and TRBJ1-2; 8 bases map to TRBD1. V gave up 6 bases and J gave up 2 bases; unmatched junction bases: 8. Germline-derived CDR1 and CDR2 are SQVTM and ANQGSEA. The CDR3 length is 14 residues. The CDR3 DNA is TGCAGCGTCGTAGAACAGGGGGTGAACTATGGCTACACCTTC. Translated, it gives CSVVEQGVNYGYTF.